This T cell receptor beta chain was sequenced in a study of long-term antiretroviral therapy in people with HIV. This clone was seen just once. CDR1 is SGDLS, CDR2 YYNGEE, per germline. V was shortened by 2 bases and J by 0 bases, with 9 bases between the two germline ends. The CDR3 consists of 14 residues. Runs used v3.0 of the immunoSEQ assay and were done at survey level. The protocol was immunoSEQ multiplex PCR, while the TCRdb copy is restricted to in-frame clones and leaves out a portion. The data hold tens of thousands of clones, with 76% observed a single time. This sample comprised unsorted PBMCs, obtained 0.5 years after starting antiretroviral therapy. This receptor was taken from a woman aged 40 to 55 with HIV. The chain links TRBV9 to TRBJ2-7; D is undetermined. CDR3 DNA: TGTGCCAGCAGCGTTACAGATCCCTCCTACGAGCAGTACTTC. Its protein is CASSVTDPSYEQYF.